This T cell receptor beta chain stems from a study of CD8 T cells in ankylosing spondylitis. The study, taken as a whole, reports: In ankylosing spondylitis patients, matched synovial fluid reportedly showed significant enrichment of disease-linked clones.

TCRdb redid the calling of the 5' RACE reads with MiXCR, one entry per CDR3 protein. The sample includes about 240,000 distinct CDR3 sequences, 8% to 9.5% of them seen just once. The CDR3 totals 16 residues. V lost 2 bases to trimming and J lost 4 bases; unmatched junction nucleotides: 7. Ten or more counts support this clonotype. What it recognizes is unknown. This rearrangement joins TRBV12-3 or TRBV12-4 to TRBJ2-1, with 8 bases aligning to TRBD2. This clonotype originated in a male donor with ankylosing spondylitis or in good health (not recorded which). Sequencing was carried out using blood, either unsorted or a sorted T cell fraction (not recorded which). Here the CDR3 DNA reads TGTGCCAGCAGTTTAAGGTTAGCGGGACCTTACAATGAGCAGTTCTTC. Amino acid sequence: CASSLRLAGPYNEQFF.